This T cell receptor (beta chain) was recorded in a study of blood T cell repertoires in COVID-19. On the study more broadly: Acute and convalescent COVID-19 specimens originated in the United States, Italy and Spain.

The germline V gene encodes CDR1 KGHDR and CDR2 SFDVKD. V was pared by 12 bases and J by 1 base, with 11 bases between. The CDR3 extends over 13 amino acids. Here immunoSEQ multiplex PCR was the method, and the copy in TCRdb shows in-frame clones only, minus some. The profile covers under 200,000 clones, with 86% appearing a single time and about 0.81% taken by the ten largest. The V gene is TRBV24-1, the J gene TRBJ2-2; D is uncertain. This sequence was found in a woman in her seventies with acute or convalescent COVID-19. Sequencing used peripheral blood. CDR3 residues: CALENLNTGELFF. In DNA, the CDR3 is TGTGCCCTTGAGAACTTGAACACCGGGGAGCTGTTTTTT.